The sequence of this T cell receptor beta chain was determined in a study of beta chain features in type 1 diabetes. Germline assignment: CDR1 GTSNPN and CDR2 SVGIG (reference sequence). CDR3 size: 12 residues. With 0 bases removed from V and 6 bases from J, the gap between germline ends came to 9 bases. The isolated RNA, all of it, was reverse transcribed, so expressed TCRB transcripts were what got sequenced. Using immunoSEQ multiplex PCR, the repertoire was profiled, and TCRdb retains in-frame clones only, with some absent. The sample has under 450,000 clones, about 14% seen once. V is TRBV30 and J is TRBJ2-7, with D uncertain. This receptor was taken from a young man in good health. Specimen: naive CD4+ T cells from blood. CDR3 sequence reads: CAWSVGLGEQYV. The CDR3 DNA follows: TGTGCCTGGAGTGTGGGGTTGGGCGAGCAGTACGTC.